Sequencing of this TCR beta chain was carried out in a study of cytomegalovirus exposure and HLA in healthy donors. This clone was seen just once. This CDR3 spans 16 amino acids. Germline CDR1 is SGHKS and CDR2 is YYEKEE (reference sequence). V was clipped by 0 bases and J by 3 bases, with 14 bases between them. Sequencing was performed with immunoSEQ multiplex PCR; in TCRdb, only in-frame clones are kept and a portion is missing. The data show 66,000 or so clones, with about 97% seen just once and around 1.5% held by the top ten. The chain employs TRBV5-5 and TRBJ2-3; no reliable D call. Sequenced material: PBMCs. This TCR came from a woman between 18 and 30 years old in good health and CMV-seropositive. Written as DNA, the CDR3 is TGTGCCAGCAGCTTGGAGTCGGTCCGAGGAACAGATACGCAGTATTTT. It codes for CASSLESVRGTDTQYF.